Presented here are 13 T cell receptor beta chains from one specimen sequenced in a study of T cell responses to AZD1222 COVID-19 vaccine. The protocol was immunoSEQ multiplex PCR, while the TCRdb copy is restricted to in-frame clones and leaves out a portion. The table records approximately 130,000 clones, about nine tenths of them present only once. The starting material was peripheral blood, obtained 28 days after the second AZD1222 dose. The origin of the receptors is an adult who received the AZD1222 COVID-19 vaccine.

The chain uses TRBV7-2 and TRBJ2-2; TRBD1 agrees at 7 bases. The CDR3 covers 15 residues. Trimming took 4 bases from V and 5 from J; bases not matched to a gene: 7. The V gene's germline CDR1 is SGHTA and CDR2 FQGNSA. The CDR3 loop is CASSSRQGLTGELFF. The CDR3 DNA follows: TGTGCCAGCAGCTCACGACAGGGTTTGACCGGGGAGCTGTTTTTT.

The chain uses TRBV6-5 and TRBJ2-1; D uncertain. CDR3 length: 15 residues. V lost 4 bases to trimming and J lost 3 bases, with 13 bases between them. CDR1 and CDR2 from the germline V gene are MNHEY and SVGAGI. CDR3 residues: CASSSDPAGYNEQFF. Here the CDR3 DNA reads TGTGCCAGCAGTTCCGACCCAGCCGGCTACAATGAGCAGTTCTTC.

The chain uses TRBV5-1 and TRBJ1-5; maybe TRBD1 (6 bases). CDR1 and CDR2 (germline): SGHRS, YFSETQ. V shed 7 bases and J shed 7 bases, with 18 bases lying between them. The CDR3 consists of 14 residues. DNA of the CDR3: TGCGCCAGCCAACCTTCGGGGGGCGGGCAGCCCCAGCATTTT. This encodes CASQPSGGGQPQHF.

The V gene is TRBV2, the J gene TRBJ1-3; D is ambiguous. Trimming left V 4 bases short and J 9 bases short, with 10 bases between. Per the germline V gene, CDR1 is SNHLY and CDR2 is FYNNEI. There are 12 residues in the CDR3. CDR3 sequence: CASSVIGGTIYF. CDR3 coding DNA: TGTGCCAGCAGTGTTATAGGAGGCACCATATATTTT.

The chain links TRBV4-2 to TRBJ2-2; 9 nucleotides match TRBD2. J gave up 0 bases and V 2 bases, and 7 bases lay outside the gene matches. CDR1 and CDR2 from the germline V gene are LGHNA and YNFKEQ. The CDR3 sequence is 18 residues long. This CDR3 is CASSQSLAGIANTGELFF. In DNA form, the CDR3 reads TGTGCCAGCAGCCAATCCCTAGCGGGGATAGCGAACACCGGGGAGCTGTTTTTT.

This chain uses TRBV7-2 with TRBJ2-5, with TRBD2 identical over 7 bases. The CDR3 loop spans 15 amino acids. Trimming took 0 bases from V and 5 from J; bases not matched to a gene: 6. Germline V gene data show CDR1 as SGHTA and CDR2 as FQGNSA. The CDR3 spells CASSLARTRWETQYF. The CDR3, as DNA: TGTGCCAGCAGCTTAGCTAGGACTAGATGGGAGACCCAGTACTTC.

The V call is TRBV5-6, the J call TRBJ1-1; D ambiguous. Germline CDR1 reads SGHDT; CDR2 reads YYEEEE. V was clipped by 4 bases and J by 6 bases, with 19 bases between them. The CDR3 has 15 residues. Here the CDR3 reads CASSPRGGMNAEAFF. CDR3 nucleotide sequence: TGTGCCAGCAGCCCCCGCGGAGGGATGAATGCTGAAGCTTTCTTT.

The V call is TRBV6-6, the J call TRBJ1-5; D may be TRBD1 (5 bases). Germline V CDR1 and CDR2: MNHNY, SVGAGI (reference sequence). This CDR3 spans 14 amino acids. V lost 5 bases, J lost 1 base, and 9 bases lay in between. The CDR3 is CASSQGTSNQPQHF. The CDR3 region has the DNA TGTGCCAGCAGTCAGGGAACGAGCAATCAGCCCCAGCATTTT.

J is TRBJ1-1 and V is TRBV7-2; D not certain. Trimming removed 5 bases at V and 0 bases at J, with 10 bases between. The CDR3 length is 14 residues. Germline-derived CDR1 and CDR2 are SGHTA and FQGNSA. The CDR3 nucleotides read TGTGCCAGCAGCGCGTACAAAGTGAACACTGAAGCTTTCTTT. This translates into CASSAYKVNTEAFF.

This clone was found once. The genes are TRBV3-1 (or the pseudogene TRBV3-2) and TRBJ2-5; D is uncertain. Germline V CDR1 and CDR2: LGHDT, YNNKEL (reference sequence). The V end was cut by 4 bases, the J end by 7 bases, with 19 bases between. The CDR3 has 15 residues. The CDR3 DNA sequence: TGTGCCAGCAGCCCCCTCCGGGCTAGTTTGGCGACCCAGTACTTC. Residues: CASSPLRASLATQYF.

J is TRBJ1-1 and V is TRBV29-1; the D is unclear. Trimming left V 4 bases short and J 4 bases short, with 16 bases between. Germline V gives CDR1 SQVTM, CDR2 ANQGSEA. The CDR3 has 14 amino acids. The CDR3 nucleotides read TGCAGCGTTGTCGGTTCGAACATTCGCACTGAAGCTTTCTTT. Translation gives CSVVGSNIRTEAFF.

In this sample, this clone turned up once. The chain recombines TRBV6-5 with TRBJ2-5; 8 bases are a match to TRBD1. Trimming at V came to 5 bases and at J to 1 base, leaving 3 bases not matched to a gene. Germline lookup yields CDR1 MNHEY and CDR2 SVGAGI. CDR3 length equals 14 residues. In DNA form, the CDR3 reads TGTGCCAGCAGTCCAACAGGGGGCCAAGAGACCCAGTACTTC. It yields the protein CASSPTGGQETQYF.

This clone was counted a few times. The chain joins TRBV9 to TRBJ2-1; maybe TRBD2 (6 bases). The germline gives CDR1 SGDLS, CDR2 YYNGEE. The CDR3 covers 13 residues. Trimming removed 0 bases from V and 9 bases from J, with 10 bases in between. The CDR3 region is CASSVVGGGEQFF. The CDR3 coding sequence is TGTGCCAGCAGCGTAGTGGGGGGTGGTGAGCAGTTCTTC.